In this sample, the clone carrying this T cell receptor beta chain turned up a few times. Its antigen is not identified. This entry comes from a study of T-cell reconstitution after alpha-beta-depleted transplantation in children. Looked up from germline, CDR1 is MNHNS and CDR2 is SASEGT. V lost 6 bases, J lost 15 bases, and 12 bases lay in between. The CDR3 sequence is 10 residues long. Study-level results: Recipient T cells and thymic progenitors that survived were the source of the high TCRbeta diversity seen at day 60 in some patients. Among T cells one year after transplant, newly produced cells accounted for most counts and diversity. Expanded graft clones, several hundred of them, were reportedly the source of alpha-beta T cells about two months after transplant.

Preparing the TCRbeta library involved the use of unique molecular identifiers. TCRdb passed the PCR reads through MiXCR, listing each CDR3 protein once. Of 780,000 or so distinct CDR3 sequences in the sample, roughly 15% were seen once. The genes are TRBV6-1 and TRBJ2-1, with D possibly TRBD2 on 6 matching bases. This TCR was recovered from a male patient younger than 18 who had a stem cell transplant for acute lymphoblastic leukemia, so the T cells may come from the graft donor. The specimen was PBMCs, mostly from graft donor cells, collected 360 days after TCRalphabeta/CD19-depleted stem cell transplant. Written as DNA, the CDR3 is TGTGCCAGCAGATGGACTATGCTGTTCTTC. This translates into CASRWTMLFF.